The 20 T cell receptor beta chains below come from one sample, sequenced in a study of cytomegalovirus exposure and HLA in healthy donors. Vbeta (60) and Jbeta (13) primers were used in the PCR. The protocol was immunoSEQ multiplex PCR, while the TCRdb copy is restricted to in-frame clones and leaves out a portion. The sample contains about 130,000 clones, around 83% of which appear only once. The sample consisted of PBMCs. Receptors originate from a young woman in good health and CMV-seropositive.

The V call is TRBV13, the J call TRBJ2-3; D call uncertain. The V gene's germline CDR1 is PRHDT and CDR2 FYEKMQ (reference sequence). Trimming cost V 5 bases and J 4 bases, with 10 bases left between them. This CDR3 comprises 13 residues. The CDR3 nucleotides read TGTGCCAGCAGCCTCACACAAGCAGATACGCAGTATTTT. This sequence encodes CASSLTQADTQYF.

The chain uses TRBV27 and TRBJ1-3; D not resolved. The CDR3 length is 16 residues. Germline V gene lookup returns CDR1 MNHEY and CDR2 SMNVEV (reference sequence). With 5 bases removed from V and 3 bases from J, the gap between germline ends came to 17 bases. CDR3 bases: TGTGCCAGCAGTGCAAAGGATCCCCGAGGTGGAAACACCATATATTTT. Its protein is CASSAKDPRGGNTIYF.

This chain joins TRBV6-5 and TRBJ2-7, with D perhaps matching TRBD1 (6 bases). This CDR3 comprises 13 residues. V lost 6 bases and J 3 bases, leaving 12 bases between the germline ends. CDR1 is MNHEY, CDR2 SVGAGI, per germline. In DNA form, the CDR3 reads TGTGCCAGCAGCCGAACAGGGAACTACGAGCAGTACTTC. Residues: CASSRTGNYEQYF.

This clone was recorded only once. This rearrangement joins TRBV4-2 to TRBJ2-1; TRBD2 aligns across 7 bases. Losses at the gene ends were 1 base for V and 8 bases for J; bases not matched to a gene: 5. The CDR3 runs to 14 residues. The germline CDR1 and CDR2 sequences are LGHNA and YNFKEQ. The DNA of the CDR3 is TGTGCCAGCAGCCAAGCCCTGGGACTACATGAGCAGTTCTTC. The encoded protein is CASSQALGLHEQFF.

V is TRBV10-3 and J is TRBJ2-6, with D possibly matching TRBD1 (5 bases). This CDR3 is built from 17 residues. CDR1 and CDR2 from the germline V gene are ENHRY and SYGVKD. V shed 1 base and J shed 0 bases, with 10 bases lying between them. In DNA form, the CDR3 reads TGTGCCATCAGTGAGTTGGGGCCTAGCTCTGGGGCCAACGTCCTGACTTTC. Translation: CAISELGPSSGANVLTF.

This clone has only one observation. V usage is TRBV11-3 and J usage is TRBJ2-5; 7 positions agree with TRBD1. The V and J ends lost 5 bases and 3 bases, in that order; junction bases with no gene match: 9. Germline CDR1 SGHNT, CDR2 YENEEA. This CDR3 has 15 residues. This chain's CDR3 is CASSLRDSTKETQYF. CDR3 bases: TGTGCCAGCAGCCTCCGGGACAGTACAAAAGAGACCCAGTACTTC.

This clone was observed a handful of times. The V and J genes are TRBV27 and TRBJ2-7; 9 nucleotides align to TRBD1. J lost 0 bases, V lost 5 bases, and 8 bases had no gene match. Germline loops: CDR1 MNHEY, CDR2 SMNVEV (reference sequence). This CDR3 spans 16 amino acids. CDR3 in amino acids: CASSPLGQGRSYEQYF. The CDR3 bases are TGTGCCAGCAGTCCGCTGGGACAGGGACGCTCCTACGAGCAGTACTTC.

The DNA of the CDR3 is TGTGCCAGCAGTCCCGGACTAGCCTCCTACGAGCAGTACTTC. As protein: CASSPGLASYEQYF. V gene TRBV5-4 combines with J gene TRBJ2-7; 8 bases align to TRBD2. Looked up from germline, CDR1 is SGHNT and CDR2 is YYREEE (reference sequence). This CDR3 region has 14 residues. The ends lost 5 bases at V and 0 bases at J; junction bases unmatched: 4.

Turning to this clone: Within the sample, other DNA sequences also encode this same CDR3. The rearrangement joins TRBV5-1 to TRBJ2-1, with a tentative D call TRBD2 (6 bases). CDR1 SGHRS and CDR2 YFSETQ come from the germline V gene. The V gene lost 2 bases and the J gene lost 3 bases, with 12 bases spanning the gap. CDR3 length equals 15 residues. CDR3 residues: CASSLSGELYNEQFF. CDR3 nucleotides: TGCGCCAGCAGCTTATCGGGGGAGCTCTACAATGAGCAGTTCTTC.

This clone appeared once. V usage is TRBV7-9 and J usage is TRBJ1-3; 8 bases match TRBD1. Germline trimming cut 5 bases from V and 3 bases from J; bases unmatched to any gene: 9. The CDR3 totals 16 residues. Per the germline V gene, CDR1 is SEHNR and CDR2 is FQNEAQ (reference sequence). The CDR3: CASSVFQGAVGNTIYF. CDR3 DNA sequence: TGTGCCAGCAGCGTATTCCAGGGGGCAGTTGGAAACACCATATATTTT.

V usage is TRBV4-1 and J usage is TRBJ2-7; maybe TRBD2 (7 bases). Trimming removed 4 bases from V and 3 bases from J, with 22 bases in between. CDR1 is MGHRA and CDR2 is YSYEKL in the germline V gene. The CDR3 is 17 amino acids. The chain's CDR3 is CASSPGGSGTLFYEQYF. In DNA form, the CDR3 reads TGCGCCAGCAGCCCCGGGGGGTCCGGGACACTCTTCTACGAGCAGTACTTC.

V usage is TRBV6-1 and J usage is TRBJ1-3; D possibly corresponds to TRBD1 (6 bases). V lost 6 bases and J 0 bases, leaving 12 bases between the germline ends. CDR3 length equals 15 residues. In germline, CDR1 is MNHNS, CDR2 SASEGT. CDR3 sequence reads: CASRAARGSGNTIYF. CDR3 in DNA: TGTGCCAGCAGGGCGGCCAGGGGCTCTGGAAACACCATATATTTT.

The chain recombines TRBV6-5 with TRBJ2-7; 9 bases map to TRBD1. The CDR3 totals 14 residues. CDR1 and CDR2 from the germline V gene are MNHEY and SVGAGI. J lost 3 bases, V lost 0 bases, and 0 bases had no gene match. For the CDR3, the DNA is TGTGCCAGCAGTTACTCGGGACAGGGCTACGAGCAGTACTTC. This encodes CASSYSGQGYEQYF.

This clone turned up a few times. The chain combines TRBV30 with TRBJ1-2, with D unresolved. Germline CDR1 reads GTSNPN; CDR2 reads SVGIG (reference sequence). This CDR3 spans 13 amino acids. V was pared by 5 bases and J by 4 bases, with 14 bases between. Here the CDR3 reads CAWQVPPFYGYTF. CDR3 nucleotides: TGTGCCTGGCAGGTGCCCCCATTCTATGGCTACACCTTC.

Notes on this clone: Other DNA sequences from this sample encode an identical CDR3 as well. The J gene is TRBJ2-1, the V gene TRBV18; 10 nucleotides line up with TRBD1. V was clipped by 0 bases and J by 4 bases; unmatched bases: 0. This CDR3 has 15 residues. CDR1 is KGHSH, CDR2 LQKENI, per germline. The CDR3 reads CASSPPGQGYNEQFF. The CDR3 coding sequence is TGTGCCAGCTCACCACCGGGACAGGGGTACAATGAGCAGTTCTTC.

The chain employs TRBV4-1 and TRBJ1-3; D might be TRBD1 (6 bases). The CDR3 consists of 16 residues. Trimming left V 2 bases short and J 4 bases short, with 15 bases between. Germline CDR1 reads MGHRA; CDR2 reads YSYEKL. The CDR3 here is CASSQSTGQSGNTIYF. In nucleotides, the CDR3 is TGCGCCAGCAGCCAATCGACTGGACAGTCCGGAAACACCATATATTTT.

This chain's CDR3 is CSVEGTGLGEQYF. The CDR3 bases are TGCAGCGTTGAAGGGACAGGGCTGGGAGAGCAGTACTTC. This chain uses TRBV29-1 with TRBJ2-7; 8 bases fit TRBD1. The CDR3 contains 13 residues. Germline CDR1 reads SQVTM; CDR2 reads ANQGSEA. Trimming cost V 1 base and J 7 bases; bases outside gene matches: 6.

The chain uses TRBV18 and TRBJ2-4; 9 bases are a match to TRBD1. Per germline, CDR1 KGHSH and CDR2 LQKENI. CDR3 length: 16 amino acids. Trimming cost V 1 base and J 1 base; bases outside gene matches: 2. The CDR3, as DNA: TGTGCCAGCTCACCACGGACAGGGGAGGCCAAAAACATTCAGTACTTC. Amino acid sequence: CASSPRTGEAKNIQYF.

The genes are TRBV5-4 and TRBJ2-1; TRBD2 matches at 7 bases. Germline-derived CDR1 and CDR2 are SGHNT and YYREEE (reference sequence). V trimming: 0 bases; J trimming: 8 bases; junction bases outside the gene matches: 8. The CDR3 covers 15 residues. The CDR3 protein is CASSLDGGYSYEQFF. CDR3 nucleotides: TGTGCCAGCAGCTTGGACGGGGGGTATTCGTATGAGCAGTTCTTC. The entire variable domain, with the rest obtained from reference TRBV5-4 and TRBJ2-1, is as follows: ETGVTQSPTHLIKTRGQQVTLRCSSQSGHNTVSWYQQALGQGPQFIFQYYREEENGRGNFPPRFSGLQFPNYSSELNVNALELDDSALYLCASSLDGGYSYEQFFGPGTRLTVL.

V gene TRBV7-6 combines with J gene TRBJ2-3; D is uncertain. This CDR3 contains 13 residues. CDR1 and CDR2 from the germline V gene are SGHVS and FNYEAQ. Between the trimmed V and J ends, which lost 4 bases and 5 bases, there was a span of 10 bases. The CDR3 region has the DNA TGTGCCAGCAGCTCCCCCGGAGAAGATACGCAGTATTTT. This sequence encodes CASSSPGEDTQYF.